This TCR beta chain was observed in a study of neurological immune-mediated disorders. Study-wide points: No CDR3 amino acid sequences were shared by expanded clones across subjects, suggesting private repertoires in all groups. Neither clinical nor MRI features were associated with the multiple sclerosis repertoire cluster.

This clonotype ranks as medium-sized. Its specificity is unknown. The authors made cDNA by 5'RACE with 10-nucleotide random UMIs. TCRdb reanalysed the 5' RACE reads using MiXCR and keeps one entry per CDR3 protein. The sample consists of approximately 66,000 distinct CDR3 sequences, under 3.5% of them appearing once. CDR3 length: 15 amino acids. Germline V gene data show CDR1 as SGHRS and CDR2 as YFSETQ. Deletions cut 3 bases from V and 5 bases from J, with 17 bases between. Material for sequencing was PBMCs. This receptor was identified in a man aged 40-49 years with multiple sclerosis. The chain carries TRBV5-1 and TRBJ1-2; possibly TRBD1 for D (5 bases). DNA of the CDR3: TGCGCCAGCAGCTCGGGACTCAGTTTTCAGTATGGCTACACCTTC. Amino acid sequence: CASSSGLSFQYGYTF.